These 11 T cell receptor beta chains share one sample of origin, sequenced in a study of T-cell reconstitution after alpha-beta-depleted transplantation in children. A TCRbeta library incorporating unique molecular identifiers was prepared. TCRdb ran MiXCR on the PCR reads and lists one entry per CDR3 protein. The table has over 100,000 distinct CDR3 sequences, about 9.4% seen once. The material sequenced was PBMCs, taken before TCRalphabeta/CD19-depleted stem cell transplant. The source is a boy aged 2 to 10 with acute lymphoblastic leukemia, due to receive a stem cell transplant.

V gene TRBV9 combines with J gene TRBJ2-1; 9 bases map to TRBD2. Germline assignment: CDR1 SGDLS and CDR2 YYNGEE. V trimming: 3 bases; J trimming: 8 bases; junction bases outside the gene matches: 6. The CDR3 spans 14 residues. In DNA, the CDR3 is TGTGCCAGCAGCGAGGGACTAGCTTGGGATGAGCAGTTCTTC. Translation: CASSEGLAWDEQFF.

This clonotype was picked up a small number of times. The CDR3 bases are TGCGCCAGCAGCTTGGCTCCAGCGGGAGTGCGAGATACGCAGTATTTT. Translation: CASSLAPAGVRDTQYF. V is TRBV5-1 and J is TRBJ2-3; 8 bases are shared with TRBD2. Germline lookup yields CDR1 SGHRS and CDR2 YFSETQ. The trim removed 0 bases at V and 5 bases at J, leaving 8 bases unmatched. CDR3 length equals 16 residues.

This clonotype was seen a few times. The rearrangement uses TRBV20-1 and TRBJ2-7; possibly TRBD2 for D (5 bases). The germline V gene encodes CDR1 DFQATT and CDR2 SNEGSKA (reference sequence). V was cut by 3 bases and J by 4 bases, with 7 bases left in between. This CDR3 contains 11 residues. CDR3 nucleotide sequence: TGCAGTGCTAGGGAGGAGTACGAGCAGTACTTC. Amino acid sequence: CSAREEYEQYF.

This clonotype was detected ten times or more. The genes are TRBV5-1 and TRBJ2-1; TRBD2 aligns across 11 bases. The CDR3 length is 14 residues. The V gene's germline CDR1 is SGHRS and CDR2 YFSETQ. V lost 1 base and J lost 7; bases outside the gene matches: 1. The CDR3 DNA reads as TGCGCCAGCAGCTTGACTAGCGGGAGAAATGAGCAGTTCTTC. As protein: CASSLTSGRNEQFF.

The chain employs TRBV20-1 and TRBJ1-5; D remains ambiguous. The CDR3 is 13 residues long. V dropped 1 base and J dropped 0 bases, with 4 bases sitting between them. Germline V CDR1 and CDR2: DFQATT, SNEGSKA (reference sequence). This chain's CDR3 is CSARGISNQPQHF. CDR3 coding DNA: TGCAGTGCTAGAGGGATTAGCAATCAGCCCCAGCATTTT.

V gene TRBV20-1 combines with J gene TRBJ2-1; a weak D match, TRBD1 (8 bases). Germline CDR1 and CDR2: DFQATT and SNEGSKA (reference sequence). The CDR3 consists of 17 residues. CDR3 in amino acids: CRGTGGGPPLPSGEQFF. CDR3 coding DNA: TGCAGGGGAACAGGGGGGGGACCGCCACTCCCAAGCGGTGAGCAGTTCTTC.

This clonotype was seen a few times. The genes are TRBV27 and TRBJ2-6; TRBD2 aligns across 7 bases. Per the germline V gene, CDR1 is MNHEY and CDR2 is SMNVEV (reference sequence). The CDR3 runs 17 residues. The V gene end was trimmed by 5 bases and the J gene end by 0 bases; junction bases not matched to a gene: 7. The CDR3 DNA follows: TGTGCCAGCAGTGGGGGGGGAACTAGCTCTGGGGCCAACGTCCTGACTTTC. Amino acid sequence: CASSGGGTSSGANVLTF.

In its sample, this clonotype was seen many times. Here the CDR3 reads CASSLRRTGEKGEQYF. The DNA of the CDR3 is TGTGCCAGCAGTTTACGGCGGACAGGGGAGAAGGGCGAGCAGTACTTC. V and J are TRBV12-3 or TRBV12-4 and TRBJ2-7, with 9 bases identical to TRBD1. The V segment lost 2 bases and the J segment 6 bases; nucleotides outside the gene matches: 11. The CDR3 totals 16 residues.

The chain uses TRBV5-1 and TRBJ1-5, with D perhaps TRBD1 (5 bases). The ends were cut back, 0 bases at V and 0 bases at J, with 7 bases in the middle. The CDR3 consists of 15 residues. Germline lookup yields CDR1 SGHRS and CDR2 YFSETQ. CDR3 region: CASSLEGSSNQPQHF. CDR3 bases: TGCGCCAGCAGCTTGGAGGGGAGTAGCAATCAGCCCCAGCATTTT.

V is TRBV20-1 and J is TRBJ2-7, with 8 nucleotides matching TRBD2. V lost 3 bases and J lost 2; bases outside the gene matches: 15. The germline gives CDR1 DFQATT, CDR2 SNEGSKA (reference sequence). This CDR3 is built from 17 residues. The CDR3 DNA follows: TGCAGTGCTAGGTCCGGTTCAGGAGCGGGGGCCACCTACGAGCAGTACTTC. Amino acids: CSARSGSGAGATYEQYF.

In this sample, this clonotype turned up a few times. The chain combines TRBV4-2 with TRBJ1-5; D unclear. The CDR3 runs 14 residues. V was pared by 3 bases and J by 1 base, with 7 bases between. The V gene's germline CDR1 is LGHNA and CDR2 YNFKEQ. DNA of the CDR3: TGTGCCAGCAGCCAGGTGGACAGCAATCAGCCCCAGCATTTT. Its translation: CASSQVDSNQPQHF.